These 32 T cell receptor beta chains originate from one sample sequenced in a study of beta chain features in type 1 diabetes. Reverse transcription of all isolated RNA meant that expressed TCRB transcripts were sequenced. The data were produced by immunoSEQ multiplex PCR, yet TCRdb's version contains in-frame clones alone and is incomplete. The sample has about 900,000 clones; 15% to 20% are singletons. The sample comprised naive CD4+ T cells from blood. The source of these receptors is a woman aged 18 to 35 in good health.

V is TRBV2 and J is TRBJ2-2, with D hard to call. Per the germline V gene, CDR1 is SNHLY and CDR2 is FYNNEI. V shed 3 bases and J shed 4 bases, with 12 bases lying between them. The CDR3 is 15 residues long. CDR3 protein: CASSDISRFTGELFF. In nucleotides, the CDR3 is TGTGCCAGCAGTGATATCAGCCGATTCACCGGGGAGCTGTTTTTT.

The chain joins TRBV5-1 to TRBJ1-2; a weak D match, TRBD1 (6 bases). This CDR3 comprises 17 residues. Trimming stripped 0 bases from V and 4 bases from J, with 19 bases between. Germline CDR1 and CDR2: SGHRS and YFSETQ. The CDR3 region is CASSLDSYVTGGYGYTF. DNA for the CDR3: TGCGCCAGCAGCTTGGATTCGTATGTGACAGGAGGCTATGGCTACACCTTC. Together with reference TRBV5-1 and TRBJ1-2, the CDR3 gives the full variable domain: KAGVTQTPRYLIKTRGQQVTLSCSPISGHRSVSWYQQTPGQGLQFLFEYFSETQRNKGNFPGRFSGRQFSNSRSEMNVSTLELGDSALYLCASSLDSYVTGGYGYTFGSGTRLTVV.

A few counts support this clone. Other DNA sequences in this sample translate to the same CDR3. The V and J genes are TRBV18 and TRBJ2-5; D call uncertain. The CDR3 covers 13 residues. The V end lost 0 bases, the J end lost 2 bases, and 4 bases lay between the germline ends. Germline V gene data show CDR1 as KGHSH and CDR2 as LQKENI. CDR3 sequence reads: CASSPPPQETQYF. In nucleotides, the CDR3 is TGTGCCAGCTCACCACCACCTCAAGAGACCCAGTACTTC.

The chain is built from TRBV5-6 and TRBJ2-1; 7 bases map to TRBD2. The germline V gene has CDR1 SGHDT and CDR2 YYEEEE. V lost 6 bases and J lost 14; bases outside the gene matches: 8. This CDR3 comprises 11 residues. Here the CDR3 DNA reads TGTGCCAGCAACGCGGGAGTAAATGAGTTCTTC. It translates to CASNAGVNEFF.

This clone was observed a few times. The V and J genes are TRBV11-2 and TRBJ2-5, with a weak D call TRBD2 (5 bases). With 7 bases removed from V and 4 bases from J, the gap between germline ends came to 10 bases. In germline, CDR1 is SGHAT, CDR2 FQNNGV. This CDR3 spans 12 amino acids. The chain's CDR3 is CASTTRVETQYF. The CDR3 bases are TGTGCCAGCACCACGCGGGTAGAGACCCAGTACTTC.

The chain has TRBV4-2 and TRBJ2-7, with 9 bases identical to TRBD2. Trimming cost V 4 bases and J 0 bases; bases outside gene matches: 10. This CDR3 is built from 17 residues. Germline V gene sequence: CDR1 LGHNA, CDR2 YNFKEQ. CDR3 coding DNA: TGTGCCAGCAGCCCAAGCGGGAGGCCATGGACCTCCTACGAGCAGTACTTC. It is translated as CASSPSGRPWTSYEQYF.

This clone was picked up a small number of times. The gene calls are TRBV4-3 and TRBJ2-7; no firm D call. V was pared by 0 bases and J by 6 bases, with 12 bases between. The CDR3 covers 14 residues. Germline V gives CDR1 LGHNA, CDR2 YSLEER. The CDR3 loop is CASSQEGWSREQYF. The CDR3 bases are TGCGCCAGCAGCCAAGAAGGCTGGTCTCGCGAGCAGTACTTC.

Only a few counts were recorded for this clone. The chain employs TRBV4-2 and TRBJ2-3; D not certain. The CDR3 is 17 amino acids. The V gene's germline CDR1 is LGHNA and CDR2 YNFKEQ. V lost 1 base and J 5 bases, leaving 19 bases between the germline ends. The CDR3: CASSQALVRTERDTQYF. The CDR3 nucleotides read TGTGCCAGCAGCCAAGCCCTCGTGAGAACGGAGAGAGATACGCAGTATTTT.

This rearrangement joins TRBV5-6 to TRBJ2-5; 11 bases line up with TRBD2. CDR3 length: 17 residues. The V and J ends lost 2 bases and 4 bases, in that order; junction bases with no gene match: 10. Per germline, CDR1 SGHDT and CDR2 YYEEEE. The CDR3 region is CASSFKGTSGSPETQYF. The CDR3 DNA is TGTGCCAGCAGCTTCAAAGGAACTAGCGGGAGTCCAGAGACCCAGTACTTC.

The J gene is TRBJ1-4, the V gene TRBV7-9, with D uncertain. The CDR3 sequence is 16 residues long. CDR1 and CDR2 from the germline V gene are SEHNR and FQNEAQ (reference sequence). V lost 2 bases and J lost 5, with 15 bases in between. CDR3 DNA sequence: TGTGCCAGCAGCTTACTTGAGATAAAGGTCAATGAAAAACTGTTTTTT. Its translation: CASSLLEIKVNEKLFF.

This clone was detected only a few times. CDR3 amino acids: CASSLMTSGSYEQYF. The CDR3 DNA reads as TGTGCCAGCAGTTTGATGACTAGCGGCTCCTACGAGCAGTACTTC. The chain links TRBV28 to TRBJ2-7; 9 nucleotides agree with TRBD2. Germline V gene lookup returns CDR1 MDHEN and CDR2 SYDVKM. The length of the CDR3 is 15 residues. V shed 3 bases, J shed 0 bases, and the junction held 3 bases outside the gene matches. The complete variable domain, with remaining parts taken from reference TRBV28 and TRBJ2-7, reads DVKVTQSSRYLVKRTGEKVFLECVQDMDHENMFWYRQDPGLGLRLIYFSYDVKMKEKGDIPEGYSVSREKKERFSLILESASTNQTSMYLCASSLMTSGSYEQYFGPGTRLTVT.

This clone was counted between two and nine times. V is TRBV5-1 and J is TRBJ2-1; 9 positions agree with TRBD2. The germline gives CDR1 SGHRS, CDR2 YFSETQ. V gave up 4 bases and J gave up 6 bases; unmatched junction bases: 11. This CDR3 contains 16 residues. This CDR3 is CASSPTPGTSSNEQFF. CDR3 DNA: TGCGCCAGCAGCCCCACTCCCGGGACTAGCAGCAATGAGCAGTTCTTC.

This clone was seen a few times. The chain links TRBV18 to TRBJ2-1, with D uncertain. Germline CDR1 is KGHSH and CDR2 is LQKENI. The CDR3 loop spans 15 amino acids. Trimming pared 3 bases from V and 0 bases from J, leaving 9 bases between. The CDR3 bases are TGTGCCAGCTCACCTCTCCCTGACTCCTACAATGAGCAGTTCTTC. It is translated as CASSPLPDSYNEQFF. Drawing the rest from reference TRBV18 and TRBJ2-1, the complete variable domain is NAGVMQNPRHLVRRRGQEARLRCSPMKGHSHVYWYRQLPEEGLKFMVYLQKENIIDESGMPKERFSAEFPKEGPSILRIQQVVRGDSAAYFCASSPLPDSYNEQFFGPGTRLTVL.

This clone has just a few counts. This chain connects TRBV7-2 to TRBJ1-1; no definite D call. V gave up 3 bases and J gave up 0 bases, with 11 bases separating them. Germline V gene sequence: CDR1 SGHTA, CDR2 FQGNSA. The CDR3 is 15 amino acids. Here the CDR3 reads CASSFSSVMNTEAFF. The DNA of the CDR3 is TGTGCCAGCAGCTTTTCCTCGGTGATGAACACTGAAGCTTTCTTT.

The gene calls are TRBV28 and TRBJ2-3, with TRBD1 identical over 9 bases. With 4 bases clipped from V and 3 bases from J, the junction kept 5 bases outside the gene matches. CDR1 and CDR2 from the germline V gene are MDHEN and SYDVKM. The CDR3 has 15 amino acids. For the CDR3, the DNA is TGTGCCAGCAGTTCCCGGGACAGGGAGACAGATACGCAGTATTTT. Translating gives CASSSRDRETDTQYF.

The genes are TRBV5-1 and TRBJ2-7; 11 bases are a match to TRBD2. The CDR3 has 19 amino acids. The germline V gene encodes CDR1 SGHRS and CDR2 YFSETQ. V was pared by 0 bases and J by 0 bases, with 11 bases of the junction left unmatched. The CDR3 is CASSLAGWLAGGNSYEQYF. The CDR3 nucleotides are TGCGCCAGCAGCTTGGCCGGGTGGCTAGCGGGAGGCAACTCCTACGAGCAGTACTTC.

CDR3 sequence reads: CASSFTGTSSDEQYF. DNA for the CDR3: TGTGCCAGCAGCTTCACCGGGACTAGCAGCGACGAGCAGTACTTC. The chain couples TRBV7-2 to TRBJ2-7, with 9 positions matching TRBD2. This CDR3 is built from 15 residues. V dropped 3 bases and J dropped 5; count of bases not matched to a gene: 8. CDR1 and CDR2 from the germline V gene are SGHTA and FQGNSA.

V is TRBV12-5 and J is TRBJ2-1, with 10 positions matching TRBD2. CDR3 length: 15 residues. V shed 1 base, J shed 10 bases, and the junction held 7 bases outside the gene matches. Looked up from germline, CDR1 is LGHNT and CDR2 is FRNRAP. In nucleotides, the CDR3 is TGTGCTAGTGGTTTGGGGCTAGCGGGAGTGGAAGAGCAGTTCTTC. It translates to CASGLGLAGVEEQFF.

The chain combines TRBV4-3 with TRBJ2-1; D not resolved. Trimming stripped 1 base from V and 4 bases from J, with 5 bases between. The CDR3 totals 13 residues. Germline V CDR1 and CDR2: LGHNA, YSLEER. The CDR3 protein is CASSQAYYNEQFF. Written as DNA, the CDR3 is TGCGCCAGCAGCCAAGCCTATTACAATGAGCAGTTCTTC.

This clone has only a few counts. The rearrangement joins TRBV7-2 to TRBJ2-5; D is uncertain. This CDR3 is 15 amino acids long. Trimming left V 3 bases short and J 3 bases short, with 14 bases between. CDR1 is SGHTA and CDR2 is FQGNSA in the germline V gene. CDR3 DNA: TGTGCCAGCAGCTTCCCGGGCAACTCGGAAGAGACCCAGTACTTC. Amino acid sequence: CASSFPGNSEETQYF.

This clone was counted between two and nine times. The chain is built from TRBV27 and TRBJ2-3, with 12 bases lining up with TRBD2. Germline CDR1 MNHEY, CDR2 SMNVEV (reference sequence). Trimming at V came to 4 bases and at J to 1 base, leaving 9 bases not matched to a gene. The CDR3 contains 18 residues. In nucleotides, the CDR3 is TGTGCCAGCAGTTCCCCGGGACTAGCGGGTTTCGGCACAGATACGCAGTATTTT. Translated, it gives CASSSPGLAGFGTDTQYF.

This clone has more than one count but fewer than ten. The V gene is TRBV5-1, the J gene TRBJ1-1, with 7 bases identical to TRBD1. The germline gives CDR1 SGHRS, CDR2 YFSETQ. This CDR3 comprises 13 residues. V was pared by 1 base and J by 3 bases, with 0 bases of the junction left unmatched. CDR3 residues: CASSLQGDTEAFF. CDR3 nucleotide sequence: TGCGCCAGCAGCTTGCAGGGGGACACTGAAGCTTTCTTT.

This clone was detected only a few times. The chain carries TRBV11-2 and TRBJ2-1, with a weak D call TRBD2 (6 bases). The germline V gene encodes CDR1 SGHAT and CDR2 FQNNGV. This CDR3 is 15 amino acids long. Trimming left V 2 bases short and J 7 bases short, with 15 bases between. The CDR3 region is CASSLLATRGNEQFF. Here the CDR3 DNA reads TGTGCCAGCAGCTTACTAGCGACCCGGGGGAATGAGCAGTTCTTC.

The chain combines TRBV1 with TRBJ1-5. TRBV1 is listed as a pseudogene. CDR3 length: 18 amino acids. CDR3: CTSSQDEGGTYSNQPQHF. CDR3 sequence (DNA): TGCACCAGCAGCCAAGATGAGGGTGGAACTTATAGCAATCAGCCCCAGCATTTT.

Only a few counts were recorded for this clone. The CDR3 sequence: CASSQDLGTGVVVYGYTF. For the CDR3, the DNA is TGCGCCAGCAGCCAAGATCTGGGGACAGGGGTGGTTGTCTATGGCTACACCTTC. This chain links TRBV4-3 with TRBJ1-2; 10 nucleotides match TRBD1. The trim removed 0 bases at V and 4 bases at J, leaving 11 bases unmatched. CDR1 is LGHNA and CDR2 is YSLEER in the germline V gene. The CDR3 has 18 amino acids.

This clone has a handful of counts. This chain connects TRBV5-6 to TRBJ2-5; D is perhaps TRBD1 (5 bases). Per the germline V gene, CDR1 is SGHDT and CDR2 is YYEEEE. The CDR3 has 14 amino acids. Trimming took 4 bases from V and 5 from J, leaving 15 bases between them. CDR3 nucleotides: TGTGCCAGCAGCAAGTACTCAGGGCCCGAGACCCAGTACTTC. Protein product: CASSKYSGPETQYF.

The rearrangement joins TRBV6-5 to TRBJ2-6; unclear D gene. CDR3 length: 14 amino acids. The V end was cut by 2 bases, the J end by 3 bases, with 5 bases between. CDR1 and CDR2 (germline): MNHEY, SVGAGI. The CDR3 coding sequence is TGTGCCAGCAGTTACGATGGTGGGGCCAACGTCCTGACTTTC. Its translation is CASSYDGGANVLTF.

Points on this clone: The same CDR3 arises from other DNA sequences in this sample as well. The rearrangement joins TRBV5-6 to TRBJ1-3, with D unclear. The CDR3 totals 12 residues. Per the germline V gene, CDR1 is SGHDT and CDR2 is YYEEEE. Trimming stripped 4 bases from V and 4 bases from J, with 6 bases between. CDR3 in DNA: TGTGCCAGCAGCCCGGGGGGAAACACCATATATTTT. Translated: CASSPGGNTIYF.

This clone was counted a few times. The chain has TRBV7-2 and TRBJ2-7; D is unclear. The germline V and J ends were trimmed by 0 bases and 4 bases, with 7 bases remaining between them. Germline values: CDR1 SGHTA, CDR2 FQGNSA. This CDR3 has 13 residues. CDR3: CASSLAFGYEQYF. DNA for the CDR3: TGTGCCAGCAGCTTAGCGTTTGGGTACGAGCAGTACTTC. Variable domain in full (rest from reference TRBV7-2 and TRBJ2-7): GAGVSQSPSNKVTEKGKDVELRCDPISGHTALYWYRQSLGQGLEFLIYFQGNSAPDKSGLPSDRFSAERTGGSVSTLTIQRTQQEDSAVYLCASSLAFGYEQYFGPGTRLTVT.

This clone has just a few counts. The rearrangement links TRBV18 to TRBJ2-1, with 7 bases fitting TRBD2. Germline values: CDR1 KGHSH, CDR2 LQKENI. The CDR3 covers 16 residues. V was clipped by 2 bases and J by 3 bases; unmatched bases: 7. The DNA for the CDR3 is TGTGCCAGCTCACCAAAATCTAGCGGAGTCTACAATGAGCAGTTCTTC. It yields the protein CASSPKSSGVYNEQFF.

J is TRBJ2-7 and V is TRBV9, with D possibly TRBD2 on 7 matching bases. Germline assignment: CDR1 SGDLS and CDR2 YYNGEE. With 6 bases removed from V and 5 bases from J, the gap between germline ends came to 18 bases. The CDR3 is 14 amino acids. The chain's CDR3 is CASTRTGRADEQYF. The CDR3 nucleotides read TGTGCCAGCACCCGAACAGGGAGGGCGGACGAGCAGTACTTC.

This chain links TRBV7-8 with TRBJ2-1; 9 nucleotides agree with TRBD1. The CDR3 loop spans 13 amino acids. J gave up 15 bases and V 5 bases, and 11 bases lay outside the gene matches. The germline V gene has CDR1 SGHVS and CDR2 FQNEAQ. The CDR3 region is CASSGGTGTGLFF. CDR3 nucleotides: TGTGCCAGCAGCGGGGGGACAGGGACTGGGCTGTTCTTC.